Below, 32 T cell receptor beta chains from the same sample are listed, as sequenced in a study of blood T cell repertoires in COVID-19. Method: immunoSEQ multiplex PCR; TCRdb's copy keeps in-frame clones and lacks some. The sample has about 160,000 clones; around 92% are singletons. Specimen: peripheral blood. These receptor sequences come from a man younger than 45 with COVID-19, enrolled during active disease.

The chain has TRBV27 and TRBJ2-3; D is uncertain. CDR1 and CDR2 (germline): MNHEY, SMNVEV (reference sequence). This CDR3 comprises 13 residues. The V and J ends lost 4 bases and 2 bases respectively, with 7 bases between them. The CDR3 loop reads CASSSLYTDTQYF. Here the CDR3 DNA reads TGTGCCAGCAGTTCCCTATACACAGATACGCAGTATTTT.

The chain has TRBV7-9 and TRBJ1-2; the match to TRBD1 covers 10 bases. There are 13 residues in the CDR3. Germline CDR1 SEHNR, CDR2 FQNEAQ (reference sequence). The ends lost 4 bases at V and 6 bases at J; junction bases unmatched: 2. CDR3 protein: CASSYGTGDGYTF. In DNA form, the CDR3 reads TGTGCCAGCAGCTACGGGACAGGGGATGGCTACACCTTC.

V gene TRBV5-1 combines with J gene TRBJ2-7; TRBD1 agrees at 9 bases. The CDR3 consists of 14 residues. Germline CDR1 reads SGHRS; CDR2 reads YFSETQ. Trimming at V came to 4 bases and at J to 7 bases, leaving 9 bases not matched to a gene. The chain's CDR3 is CASSPGQGVREQYF. Here the CDR3 DNA reads TGCGCCAGCAGCCCGGGACAGGGTGTAAGGGAGCAGTACTTC.

This clone was detected once. The V call is TRBV11-2, the J call TRBJ1-2; TRBD1 matches 7 bases. Germline CDR1 and CDR2: SGHAT and FQNNGV. The trim removed 0 bases at V and 8 bases at J, leaving 12 bases unmatched. There are 16 residues in the CDR3. CDR3 bases: TGTGCCAGCAGCTTAGATGTAACAGGGGCCCGAGGGGGCTACACCTTC. Protein product: CASSLDVTGARGGYTF.

The chain joins TRBV20-1 to TRBJ1-5; D is unclear. The V end lost 3 bases, the J end lost 0 bases, and 9 bases lay between the germline ends. The CDR3 totals 14 residues. Germline V gene data show CDR1 as DFQATT and CDR2 as SNEGSKA (reference sequence). CDR3 DNA sequence: TGCAGTGCTAGTCCAGCGGTTAGCAATCAGCCCCAGCATTTT. Translating gives CSASPAVSNQPQHF.

This chain links TRBV3-1 (or the pseudogene TRBV3-2) with TRBJ2-1; a weak D match, TRBD2 (6 bases). The V gene's germline CDR1 is LGHDT and CDR2 YNNKEL (reference sequence). CDR3 size: 15 residues. V gave up 1 base and J gave up 7 bases, with 14 bases separating them. The CDR3 loop is CASSQAGTGGNEQFF. The CDR3 region has the DNA TGTGCCAGCAGCCAAGCGGGGACCGGGGGTAATGAGCAGTTCTTC.

This clone has a handful of counts. The chain combines TRBV19 with TRBJ1-2; no reliable D call. V was pared by 5 bases and J by 4 bases, with 11 bases between. Germline lookup yields CDR1 LNHDA and CDR2 SQIVND (reference sequence). The CDR3 consists of 13 residues. The CDR3 bases are TGTGCCAGTAGTCCCCGACACTTCTATGGCTACACCTTC. This gives the protein CASSPRHFYGYTF.

This chain uses TRBV7-9 with TRBJ1-6; D is perhaps TRBD1 (5 bases). Trimming cost V 4 bases and J 7 bases, with 11 bases left between them. The CDR3 is made up of 14 amino acids. In germline, CDR1 is SEHNR, CDR2 FQNEAQ (reference sequence). CDR3 in DNA: TGTGCCAGCAGCTCTCAGGGCAGCAATTCACCCCTCCACTTT. This gives the protein CASSSQGSNSPLHF.

The sample holds one count of this clone. The chain uses TRBV28 and TRBJ1-2; TRBD1 aligns across 7 bases. The V gene end was trimmed by 4 bases and the J gene end by 2 bases; junction bases not matched to a gene: 4. There are 14 residues in the CDR3. Per germline, CDR1 MDHEN and CDR2 SYDVKM. CDR3 DNA sequence: TGTGCCAGCAGTTCTCCGACAGGGAACTATGGCTACACCTTC. This codes for CASSSPTGNYGYTF.

This clone was seen a few times. The J gene is TRBJ1-1, the V gene TRBV30, with D possibly being TRBD1 (5 bases). V gave up 2 bases and J gave up 4 bases, with 14 bases separating them. The CDR3 covers 14 residues. Per germline, CDR1 GTSNPN and CDR2 SVGIG (reference sequence). The CDR3 reads CAWSTGHLGTEAFF. CDR3 DNA sequence: TGTGCCTGGAGTACTGGACACTTGGGCACTGAAGCTTTCTTT.

This clone is a singleton in its sample. This chain joins TRBV6-5 and TRBJ1-6; 7 nucleotides line up with TRBD1. The CDR3 is 15 residues long. The trim removed 0 bases at V and 7 bases at J, leaving 3 bases unmatched. Germline CDR1 and CDR2: MNHEY and SVGAGI. The CDR3: CASSYSAGGNSPLHF. The CDR3 region has the DNA TGTGCCAGCAGTTACTCCGCAGGGGGGAATTCACCCCTCCACTTT.

V usage is TRBV11-2 and J usage is TRBJ1-1, with TRBD1 identical over 7 bases. Per the germline V gene, CDR1 is SGHAT and CDR2 is FQNNGV. With 4 bases clipped from V and 1 base from J, the junction kept 9 bases outside the gene matches. This CDR3 has 16 amino acids. CDR3: CASSSRGGRGNTEAFF. The CDR3 region has the DNA TGTGCCAGCAGCTCAAGAGGGGGCCGGGGGAACACTGAAGCTTTCTTT.

This clone is a singleton in its sample. This chain joins TRBV11-3 and TRBJ2-3; the D gene is possibly TRBD1 (5 bases). This CDR3 spans 16 amino acids. Trimming stripped 1 base from V and 0 bases from J, with 11 bases between. CDR1 is SGHNT and CDR2 is YENEEA in the germline V gene. CDR3 residues: CASSLGRASSTDTQYF. CDR3 nucleotide sequence: TGTGCCAGCAGCTTAGGCAGGGCCTCTAGCACAGATACGCAGTATTTT.

The gene calls are TRBV15 and TRBJ2-7; tentatively, D is TRBD1 (5 bases). V was pared by 3 bases and J by 0 bases, with 15 bases between. Germline V gene data show CDR1 as LNHNV and CDR2 as YYDKDF (reference sequence). This CDR3 contains 16 residues. CDR3 sequence: CATSSFGAGASYEQYF. CDR3 sequence (DNA): TGTGCCACCAGCAGCTTTGGGGCAGGAGCCTCCTACGAGCAGTACTTC.

The chain uses TRBV5-6 and TRBJ1-1; D not certain. The CDR3 contains 14 residues. V lost 1 base, J lost 4 bases, and 11 bases lay in between. Germline V CDR1 and CDR2: SGHDT, YYEEEE. DNA for the CDR3: TGTGCCAGCAGCTTGTGGAACCTAGGCACTGAAGCTTTCTTT. Amino acid sequence: CASSLWNLGTEAFF.

The V gene is TRBV5-1, the J gene TRBJ2-7; D call uncertain. The V gene's germline CDR1 is SGHRS and CDR2 YFSETQ. The CDR3 loop spans 15 amino acids. V gave up 1 base and J gave up 7 bases, with 18 bases separating them. CDR3 sequence reads: CASSLSGPTLMEQYF. In DNA, the CDR3 is TGCGCCAGCAGCTTGTCAGGTCCTACTTTAATGGAGCAGTACTTC.

The chain couples TRBV5-4 to TRBJ1-6; D is perhaps TRBD1 (6 bases). The CDR3 sequence is 15 residues long. With 2 bases removed from V and 9 bases from J, the gap between germline ends came to 15 bases. Germline V gene sequence: CDR1 SGHNT, CDR2 YYREEE (reference sequence). The CDR3 loop is CASSLVGAPGSPLHF. CDR3 nucleotide sequence: TGTGCCAGCAGCTTAGTGGGGGCGCCCGGTTCACCCCTCCACTTT.

CDR3 coding DNA: TGCGCCAGCCGACGCCTCGGACAGGGGGCGAGGGTCGAGCAGTACTTC. Its protein is CASRRLGQGARVEQYF. V usage is TRBV23-1 and J usage is TRBJ2-7; 11 bases are shared with TRBD1. TRBV23-1 is an ORF for which the function is uncertain. This CDR3 has 16 residues. V was clipped by 8 bases and J by 6 bases; unmatched bases: 15.

This clone was observed once. The chain joins TRBV7-3 to TRBJ2-3; 9 nucleotides line up with TRBD2. CDR1 is SGHTA and CDR2 is FQGTGA in the germline V gene. Trimming cost V 6 bases and J 5 bases; bases outside gene matches: 6. The CDR3 runs 14 residues. Written as DNA, the CDR3 is TGTGCCAGCAGACAACTAGCGGGCAAAGATACGCAGTATTTT. Encoded protein: CASRQLAGKDTQYF.

The chain uses TRBV24-1 and TRBJ2-2, with 9 bases identical to TRBD1. This CDR3 spans 18 amino acids. The germline V gene encodes CDR1 KGHDR and CDR2 SFDVKD. Unmatched junction bases numbered 7, after V lost 3 bases and J lost 0 bases. CDR3 sequence reads: CATSDRTGATPNTGELFF. As DNA, the CDR3 is TGTGCCACCAGTGATAGGACAGGGGCCACCCCGAACACCGGGGAGCTGTTTTTT.

The rearrangement uses TRBV5-1 and TRBJ1-2; 8 bases map to TRBD1. There are 14 residues in the CDR3. Trimming took 4 bases from V and 3 from J; bases not matched to a gene: 5. In germline, CDR1 is SGHRS, CDR2 YFSETQ. CDR3 DNA sequence: TGCGCCAGCAGCCAAGGACAGGGATACTATGGCTACACCTTC. It yields the protein CASSQGQGYYGYTF.

The V and J genes are TRBV5-1 and TRBJ2-7; D is perhaps TRBD1 (6 bases). The CDR3 runs 14 residues. V shed 2 bases and J shed 4 bases, with 13 bases lying between them. Germline CDR1 reads SGHRS; CDR2 reads YFSETQ. DNA for the CDR3: TGCGCCAGCAGCTTAGAGACAGGCCCTTACGAGCAGTACTTC. It encodes CASSLETGPYEQYF.

The chain combines TRBV11-3 with TRBJ2-3; D call uncertain. Germline V CDR1 and CDR2: SGHNT, YENEEA. CDR3 length equals 11 residues. V gave up 4 bases and J gave up 3 bases, with 2 bases separating them. CDR3 in amino acids: CASSSTDTQYF. The CDR3 nucleotides are TGTGCCAGCAGCTCGACAGATACGCAGTATTTT.

The rearrangement links TRBV5-1 to TRBJ2-2, with TRBD2 matching 10 bases. Losses at the gene ends were 2 bases for V and 4 bases for J; bases not matched to a gene: 8. This CDR3 is built from 17 residues. From germline, CDR1 is SGHRS and CDR2 YFSETQ. As DNA, the CDR3 is TGCGCCAGCAGCTTCCTAGCGGGGGCACCGGGCACCGGGGAGCTGTTTTTT. Protein sequence: CASSFLAGAPGTGELFF. The full variable domain, its missing parts supplied by reference TRBV5-1 and TRBJ2-2, is KAGVTQTPRYLIKTRGQQVTLSCSPISGHRSVSWYQQTPGQGLQFLFEYFSETQRNKGNFPGRFSGRQFSNSRSEMNVSTLELGDSALYLCASSFLAGAPGTGELFFGEGSRLTVL.

This clone was seen once. V gene TRBV28 combines with J gene TRBJ1-4, with TRBD1 matching over 9 bases. The CDR3 is made up of 15 amino acids. Germline trimming cut 7 bases from V and 7 bases from J; bases unmatched to any gene: 10. Germline CDR1 reads MDHEN; CDR2 reads SYDVKM. The CDR3 nucleotides are TGTGCCAGCAACCTACCGGGACAGGGATCTGAAAAACTGTTTTTT. It is translated as CASNLPGQGSEKLFF.

The rearrangement joins TRBV5-1 to TRBJ2-1, with 8 positions matching TRBD2. Losses at the gene ends were 4 bases for V and 3 bases for J; bases not matched to a gene: 9. The V gene's germline CDR1 is SGHRS and CDR2 YFSETQ. This CDR3 has 16 amino acids. The CDR3 DNA follows: TGCGCCAGCAGCCCTAATCCAGCGGGAGACTACAATGAGCAGTTCTTC. Translating it yields CASSPNPAGDYNEQFF.

This chain links TRBV5-1 with TRBJ1-2; 7 bases map to TRBD1. Germline assignment: CDR1 SGHRS and CDR2 YFSETQ. This CDR3 has 14 amino acids. After removal of 5 bases from V and 4 bases from J, the junction contained 8 bases not matched to a gene. CDR3 protein: CASRSAGQSYGYTF. CDR3 in DNA: TGCGCCAGCAGGTCCGCGGGACAGAGCTATGGCTACACCTTC.

This rearrangement joins TRBV5-5 to TRBJ1-2; tentative D call: TRBD1 (5 bases). The CDR3 is 14 amino acids. Trimming shortened V by 1 base and J by 4 bases, and 11 bases separated the two germline ends. The germline CDR1 and CDR2 sequences are SGHKS and YYEKEE (reference sequence). This CDR3 is CASSLRGFVYGYTF. CDR3 DNA sequence: TGTGCCAGCAGCTTGAGGGGATTTGTCTATGGCTACACCTTC.

The V call is TRBV28, the J call TRBJ1-5; 7 bases are shared with TRBD1. CDR3 length equals 14 residues. V shed 3 bases, J shed 8 bases, and the junction held 7 bases outside the gene matches. CDR1 is MDHEN, CDR2 SYDVKM, per germline. CDR3 amino acids: CASSFGQVRKPQHF. The CDR3 nucleotides read TGTGCCAGCAGTTTCGGACAGGTTCGGAAGCCCCAGCATTTT.

The chain has TRBV7-9 and TRBJ1-3; a possible D gene is TRBD1 (6 bases). CDR1 is SEHNR, CDR2 FQNEAQ, per germline (reference sequence). Between the trimmed V and J ends, which lost 5 bases and 0 bases, there was a span of 23 bases. The CDR3 contains 19 residues. The chain's CDR3 is CASSRTQEGHSFSGNTIYF. The CDR3 DNA is TGTGCCAGCAGCCGTACCCAAGAGGGACACTCTTTCTCTGGAAACACCATATATTTT.

The rearrangement links TRBV11-1 to TRBJ2-7, with D possibly being TRBD2 (6 bases). Germline V gene sequence: CDR1 SGHAT, CDR2 FQDESV (reference sequence). The CDR3 contains 17 residues. The V and J ends lost 4 bases and 3 bases respectively, with 22 bases between them. The CDR3 here is CASSSALSGLANYEQYF. The DNA for the CDR3 is TGTGCCAGCAGCTCAGCCCTATCGGGACTGGCGAACTACGAGCAGTACTTC.

This chain uses TRBV9 with TRBJ1-3; D call uncertain. With 3 bases removed from V and 2 bases from J, the gap between germline ends came to 18 bases. CDR1 SGDLS and CDR2 YYNGEE come from the germline V gene. The CDR3 loop spans 17 amino acids. CDR3 bases: TGTGCCAGCAGCGCGTTGTCAGGAAGTTTCCCTGGAAACACCATATATTTT. Amino acid sequence: CASSALSGSFPGNTIYF.